This TCR beta chain stems from a study of cytomegalovirus exposure and HLA in healthy donors. Study-level results: The authors judged a highly shared variant cluster likely a sequencing artifact. Common viral pathogens (according to a later analysis) appeared linked to several of the most significant clusters.

The germline V gene has CDR1 SGHTA and CDR2 FQGTGA. V gave up 5 bases and J gave up 4 bases, with 9 bases separating them. The CDR3 contains 13 residues. Primers included in the PCR were 60 Vbeta and 13 Jbeta primers. Produced via immunoSEQ multiplex PCR; TCRdb's table is partial and in-frame only. The sample consists of 95,000 to 150,000 clones, 73% of them appearing once. Comments on this clone: Its specificity is unknown.

The sequencing input was PBMCs. The sequence came from a man aged 55 to 70 in good health and CMV-seropositive. The chain carries TRBV7-3 and TRBJ2-1; weak D call: TRBD2 (6 bases). The CDR3 loop is CASSPSAYNEQFF. In DNA, the CDR3 is TGTGCCAGCAGCCCTAGCGCTTACAATGAGCAGTTCTTC.